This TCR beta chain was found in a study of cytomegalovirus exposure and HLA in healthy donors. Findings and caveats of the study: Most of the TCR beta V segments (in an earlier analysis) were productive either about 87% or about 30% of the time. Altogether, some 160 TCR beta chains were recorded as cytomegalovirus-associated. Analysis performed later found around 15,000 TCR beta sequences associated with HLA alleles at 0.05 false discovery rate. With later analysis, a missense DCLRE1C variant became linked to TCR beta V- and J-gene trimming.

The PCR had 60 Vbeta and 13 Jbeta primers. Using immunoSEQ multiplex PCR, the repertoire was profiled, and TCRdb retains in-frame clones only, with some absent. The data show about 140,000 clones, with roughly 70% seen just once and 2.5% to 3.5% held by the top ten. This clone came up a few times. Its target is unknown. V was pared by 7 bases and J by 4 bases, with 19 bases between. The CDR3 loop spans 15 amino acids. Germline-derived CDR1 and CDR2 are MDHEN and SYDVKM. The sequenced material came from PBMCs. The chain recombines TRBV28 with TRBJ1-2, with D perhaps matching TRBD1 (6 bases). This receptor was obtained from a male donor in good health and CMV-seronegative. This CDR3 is CASTLGGAQSYGYTF. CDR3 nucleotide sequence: TGTGCCAGCACCCTGGGGGGGGCGCAGAGCTATGGCTACACCTTC.